The 5 T cell receptor beta chains given below trace back to one sample, sequenced in a study of cytomegalovirus exposure and HLA in healthy donors. PCR was performed using 60 Vbeta and 13 Jbeta primers. Profiling relied on immunoSEQ multiplex PCR, and the TCRdb table lists in-frame clones only, not all of them. Recorded for this sample: around 140,000 clones. The sequencing sample was made of PBMCs. The receptor set was obtained from a man aged 18 to 35 in good health and CMV-seronegative.

The CDR3 here is CATCSGMEQFF. Here the CDR3 DNA reads TGTGCCACCTGTAGCGGGATGGAGCAGTTCTTC. This chain joins TRBV28 and TRBJ2-1; 8 bases line up with TRBD2. Per germline, CDR1 MDHEN and CDR2 SYDVKM. The V gene end was trimmed by 10 bases and the J gene end by 10 bases; junction bases not matched to a gene: 6. The CDR3 is 11 amino acids.

V gene TRBV4-2 combines with J gene TRBJ1-5; D is perhaps TRBD1 (5 bases). Trimming removed 4 bases at V and 8 bases at J, with 15 bases between. Germline V gene data show CDR1 as LGHNA and CDR2 as YNFKEQ. The CDR3 has 14 residues. This CDR3 reads CASSPPAAGEPQHF. CDR3 DNA sequence: TGTGCCAGCAGCCCCCCGGCGGCGGGGGAGCCCCAGCATTTT.

V is TRBV7-3 and J is TRBJ2-3; TRBD2 matches at 8 bases. This CDR3 is built from 16 residues. With 4 bases clipped from V and 8 bases from J, the junction kept 14 bases outside the gene matches. Germline-derived CDR1 and CDR2 are SGHTA and FQGTGA. CDR3 loop: CASSYQAGASLGTQYF. For the CDR3, the DNA is TGTGCCAGCAGCTACCAAGCGGGGGCTAGCTTAGGTACGCAGTATTTT.

V and J are TRBV10-3 and TRBJ2-1; 8 bases fit TRBD1. Germline V CDR1 and CDR2: ENHRY, SYGVKD. V trimming: 4 bases; J trimming: 5 bases; junction bases outside the gene matches: 10. CDR3 length: 16 amino acids. Here the CDR3 DNA reads TGTGCCATCAGTGGAATACCGGGACAGGCAAACAATGAGCAGTTCTTC. Amino acids: CAISGIPGQANNEQFF.

The J gene is TRBJ2-3, the V gene TRBV5-1; 16 bases are a match to TRBD2. The V and J ends lost 4 bases and 2 bases, in that order; junction bases with no gene match: 4. This CDR3 is built from 17 residues. Germline CDR1 reads SGHRS; CDR2 reads YFSETQ. The CDR3 sequence: CASSLGLAGGTTDTQYF. In DNA, the CDR3 is TGCGCCAGCAGCCTGGGACTAGCGGGGGGGACCACAGATACGCAGTATTTT.